Below, 28 T cell receptor beta chains from the same sample are listed, as sequenced in a study of T cell changes during pregnancy in multiple sclerosis. Profiled with immunoSEQ multiplex PCR; TCRdb holds only in-frame clones, not every one. The profile covers about 68,000 clones, with roughly nine tenths appearing a single time and 1.1% to 1.5% taken by the ten largest. The input for sequencing was peripheral blood, taken in the second trimester of pregnancy. These receptors all stem from a female donor in good health, enrolled as a control in a pregnancy study.

The rearrangement uses TRBV2 and TRBJ2-5, with unresolved D. With 2 bases removed from V and 4 bases from J, the gap between germline ends came to 11 bases. This CDR3 has 14 residues. In germline, CDR1 is SNHLY, CDR2 FYNNEI. The CDR3 bases are TGTGCCAGCAGTGAATCCCAGGCGAGAGAGACCCAGTACTTC. Translating it yields CASSESQARETQYF.

The chain has TRBV15 and TRBJ2-7; weak D call: TRBD2 (7 bases). Germline values: CDR1 LNHNV, CDR2 YYDKDF (reference sequence). This CDR3 is built from 14 residues. Trimming took 5 bases from V and 4 from J, leaving 15 bases between them. The CDR3 reads CATSGGGSWYEQYF. CDR3 coding DNA: TGTGCCACCAGCGGGGGCGGGAGTTGGTACGAGCAGTACTTC.

The V and J genes are TRBV28 and TRBJ2-7, with 9 bases lining up with TRBD1. The CDR3 sequence is 14 residues long. Germline lookup yields CDR1 MDHEN and CDR2 SYDVKM. The V gene end was trimmed by 5 bases and the J gene end by 2 bases; junction bases not matched to a gene: 4. The CDR3 bases are TGTGCCAGCAGTGCCGGGACAGGGACCTACGAGCAGTACTTC. Protein: CASSAGTGTYEQYF.

As DNA, the CDR3 is TGTGCCATCAGTGAAGGCCAGGGATATCAGCCCCAGCATTTT. Translation gives CAISEGQGYQPQHF. The rearrangement links TRBV10-3 to TRBJ1-5, with D possibly matching TRBD1 (5 bases). The CDR3 is 14 amino acids. Trimming stripped 3 bases from V and 5 bases from J, with 11 bases between. Germline CDR1 and CDR2: ENHRY and SYGVKD.

The genes are TRBV7-2 and TRBJ2-2, with a weak D call TRBD2 (6 bases). This CDR3 spans 15 amino acids. Germline loops: CDR1 SGHTA, CDR2 FQGNSA. The germline V and J ends were trimmed by 1 base and 4 bases, with 10 bases remaining between them. CDR3 nucleotide sequence: TGTGCCAGCAGCTTAGTAACGCGGGGCACCGGGGAGCTGTTTTTT. This encodes CASSLVTRGTGELFF.

The gene calls are TRBV2 and TRBJ2-5, with 10 bases aligning to TRBD2. The trim removed 6 bases at V and 2 bases at J, leaving 9 bases unmatched. Germline V CDR1 and CDR2: SNHLY, FYNNEI. This CDR3 is 16 amino acids long. The CDR3 is CASRLSGRTLQETQYF. The CDR3 nucleotides are TGTGCCAGCAGGCTTAGCGGGAGGACTCTACAAGAGACCCAGTACTTC.

In its sample, this clone was seen once. The genes are TRBV7-2 and TRBJ2-2, with D tentatively TRBD1 (6 bases). The CDR3 sequence is 17 residues long. V was trimmed by 5 bases and J by 1 base, leaving 17 bases between them. Germline V lookup: CDR1 SGHTA, CDR2 FQGNSA. The CDR3 DNA is TGTGCCAGCAGCCCTCCTTTCCCGGGACAGAACACCGGGGAGCTGTTTTTT. This gives the protein CASSPPFPGQNTGELFF. Filled out from reference TRBV7-2 and TRBJ2-2, the complete variable domain reads GAGVSQSPSNKVTEKGKDVELRCDPISGHTALYWYRQSLGQGLEFLIYFQGNSAPDKSGLPSDRFSAERTGGSVSTLTIQRTQQEDSAVYLCASSPPFPGQNTGELFFGEGSRLTVL.

This clone was seen once. The rearrangement joins TRBV28 to TRBJ2-7; no clear D gene. The V end lost 1 base, the J end lost 3 bases, and 7 bases lay between the germline ends. Per germline, CDR1 MDHEN and CDR2 SYDVKM. The CDR3 spans 13 residues. The CDR3 DNA sequence: TGTGCCAGCAGTTTATTCCTATTCTACGAGCAGTACTTC. This encodes CASSLFLFYEQYF.

The chain uses TRBV7-8 and TRBJ1-3, with 7 bases that match TRBD1. The CDR3 covers 15 residues. The trim removed 2 bases at V and 4 bases at J, leaving 5 bases unmatched. Germline CDR1 and CDR2: SGHVS and FQNEAQ. The CDR3 reads CASSLSTGNGNTIYF. In DNA, the CDR3 is TGTGCCAGCAGCTTATCGACAGGGAACGGAAACACCATATATTTT.

The chain joins TRBV10-1 to TRBJ1-3; D unclear. V was pared by 3 bases and J by 0 bases, with 15 bases between. Germline assignment: CDR1 WNHNN and CDR2 SYGVQD (reference sequence). CDR3 length: 17 amino acids. CDR3 DNA: TGCGCCAGCAGTGACCAGGTCCGCAACCACTCTGGAAACACCATATATTTT. It encodes CASSDQVRNHSGNTIYF.

The rearrangement uses TRBV27 and TRBJ2-3; TRBD1 agrees at 8 bases. The CDR3 covers 13 residues. V was pared by 6 bases and J by 3 bases, with 2 bases of the junction left unmatched. CDR1 and CDR2 (germline): MNHEY, SMNVEV (reference sequence). The CDR3 loop reads CASRDRATDTQYF. CDR3 in DNA: TGTGCCAGCAGGGACAGGGCAACAGATACGCAGTATTTT.

The chain uses TRBV6-1 and TRBJ2-3; 11 bases fit TRBD2. The CDR3 totals 18 residues. The ends lost 4 bases at V and 1 base at J; junction bases unmatched: 10. From germline, CDR1 is MNHNS and CDR2 SASEGT. CDR3 sequence reads: CASSAVASGGLRTDTQYF. The CDR3 DNA is TGTGCCAGCAGTGCTGTGGCTAGCGGGGGGTTGCGCACAGATACGCAGTATTTT.

V usage is TRBV2 and J usage is TRBJ2-5; the D is unclear. Deletions cut 6 bases from V and 3 bases from J, with 14 bases between. Germline CDR1 reads SNHLY; CDR2 reads FYNNEI. This CDR3 is built from 14 residues. CDR3 sequence reads: CASRRFLAEETQYF. The CDR3 DNA sequence: TGTGCCAGCAGGCGATTTCTCGCTGAAGAGACCCAGTACTTC.

The rearrangement uses TRBV28 and TRBJ2-1; 11 bases line up with TRBD2. This CDR3 region has 15 residues. Germline CDR1 is MDHEN and CDR2 is SYDVKM. J was trimmed by 5 bases and V by 5 bases; bases with no gene match: 5. The CDR3 sequence: CASSPTSGSHNEQFF. The DNA for the CDR3 is TGTGCCAGCAGTCCTACTAGCGGGAGCCACAATGAGCAGTTCTTC.

Points on this clone: Its ends do not fully match the called genes, so a read error is possible. V is TRBV11-2 and J is TRBJ2-7; D is uncertain. Per the germline V gene, CDR1 is SGHAT and CDR2 is FQNNGV. The CDR3 spans 11 residues. The CDR3, as DNA: TGTGCCAGCAGTTTAGTCATCGAGCAGTACTTC. This gives the protein CASSLVIEQYF.

V gene TRBV5-6 combines with J gene TRBJ1-3; 9 bases map to TRBD1. The CDR3 sequence is 17 residues long. V was pared by 3 bases and J by 5 bases, with 12 bases of the junction left unmatched. CDR1 SGHDT and CDR2 YYEEEE come from the germline V gene. CDR3 sequence reads: CASSWGSGTGSRNTIYF. In DNA, the CDR3 is TGTGCCAGCAGCTGGGGGTCCGGGACAGGGTCTCGAAACACCATATATTTT.

This sequence joins TRBV19 and TRBJ1-5, with TRBD1 matching over 7 bases. CDR3 length: 15 amino acids. Trimming removed 6 bases from V and 3 bases from J; junction bases left unmatched: 8. Germline values: CDR1 LNHDA, CDR2 SQIVND (reference sequence). CDR3 residues: CASSPGDRFNQPQHF. CDR3 in DNA: TGTGCCAGTAGCCCCGGGGACAGATTCAATCAGCCCCAGCATTTT.

The V gene is TRBV2, the J gene TRBJ2-3; 7 nucleotides align to TRBD1. The CDR3 runs 11 residues. After removal of 6 bases from V and 7 bases from J, the junction contained 1 base not matched to a gene. In germline, CDR1 is SNHLY, CDR2 FYNNEI. The CDR3 protein is CASRGQNTQYF. In nucleotides, the CDR3 is TGTGCCAGCAGGGGACAGAATACGCAGTATTTT.

The chain is built from TRBV19 and TRBJ1-5, with a possible D match to TRBD1 (5 bases). CDR1 is LNHDA, CDR2 SQIVND, per germline (reference sequence). Trimming removed 10 bases from V and 3 bases from J, with 16 bases in between. The CDR3 is 14 residues long. CDR3 nucleotides: TGTGCCACCCGGGGGGAAGGGGTCAATCAGCCCCAGCATTTT. Amino acid sequence: CATRGEGVNQPQHF.

The V call is TRBV30, the J call TRBJ2-7; possible D gene TRBD2, 7 bases. Germline lookup yields CDR1 GTSNPN and CDR2 SVGIG (reference sequence). Trimming shortened V by 0 bases and J by 3 bases, and 21 bases separated the two germline ends. The CDR3 is 17 residues long. CDR3 amino acids: CAWSVFGRGASHYEQYF. In DNA form, the CDR3 reads TGTGCCTGGAGTGTTTTCGGTCGGGGGGCTTCCCACTACGAGCAGTACTTC.

The chain joins TRBV5-1 to TRBJ2-1; TRBD1 might be the D (6 bases). This CDR3 is 13 amino acids long. Germline CDR1 SGHRS, CDR2 YFSETQ. V lost 6 bases, J lost 5 bases, and 12 bases lay in between. The CDR3 region has the DNA TGCGCCAGCAAACAGGGCCCTAACAATGAGCAGTTCTTC. Translation: CASKQGPNNEQFF.

This chain connects TRBV4-2 to TRBJ2-1, with 13 positions matching TRBD2. V trimming: 0 bases; J trimming: 10 bases; junction bases outside the gene matches: 3. Germline V gene sequence: CDR1 LGHNA, CDR2 YNFKEQ. The CDR3 extends over 15 amino acids. The CDR3 loop reads CASSQDAGLAGEQFF. The CDR3 DNA is TGTGCCAGCAGCCAAGACGCGGGACTAGCGGGAGAGCAGTTCTTC.

The rearrangement links TRBV27 to TRBJ1-2, with 8 bases matching TRBD1. Germline-derived CDR1 and CDR2 are MNHEY and SMNVEV (reference sequence). This CDR3 comprises 16 residues. V was clipped by 2 bases and J by 4 bases; unmatched bases: 9. The CDR3 is CASSLVGGQGGYGYTF. The CDR3 bases are TGTGCCAGCAGTTTAGTAGGCGGACAGGGAGGCTATGGCTACACCTTC.

The chain combines TRBV7-2 with TRBJ1-1, with TRBD1 as a possible D gene (6 bases). Trimming took off 1 base at V and 1 base at J, with 13 bases between the two ends. The CDR3 loop spans 16 amino acids. The germline gives CDR1 SGHTA, CDR2 FQGNSA. The CDR3 region is CASSLGFRDKNTEAFF. CDR3 in DNA: TGTGCCAGCAGCTTAGGCTTCCGGGACAAGAACACTGAAGCTTTCTTT. Looking up the rest from reference TRBV7-2 and TRBJ1-1 gives the full variable domain: GAGVSQSPSNKVTEKGKDVELRCDPISGHTALYWYRQSLGQGLEFLIYFQGNSAPDKSGLPSDRFSAERTGGSVSTLTIQRTQQEDSAVYLCASSLGFRDKNTEAFFGQGTRLTVV.

The chain employs TRBV9 and TRBJ2-7; a weak D match, TRBD1 (5 bases). Germline V gives CDR1 SGDLS, CDR2 YYNGEE. The CDR3 is 11 residues long. Trimming cost V 4 bases and J 6 bases, with 8 bases left between them. This CDR3 reads CASSTQGEQYF. Written as DNA, the CDR3 is TGTGCCAGCAGCACGCAGGGCGAGCAGTACTTC.

This clone appeared once. CDR3 sequence (DNA): TGTGCCAGCAGCGGCGGGACAGAGGGGGGCTACACCTTC. Protein product: CASSGGTEGGYTF. The V call is TRBV9, the J call TRBJ1-2, with 7 bases aligning to TRBD1. V shed 3 bases, J shed 8 bases, and the junction held 7 bases outside the gene matches. Germline CDR1 reads SGDLS; CDR2 reads YYNGEE. The CDR3 consists of 13 residues.

The rearrangement joins TRBV7-9 to TRBJ2-5; D perhaps matches TRBD2 (5 bases). V was cut by 5 bases and J by 1 base, with 17 bases left in between. The length of the CDR3 is 16 residues. CDR1 is SEHNR, CDR2 FQNEAQ, per germline (reference sequence). This CDR3 reads CASSPTRFVSQETQYF. CDR3 DNA: TGTGCCAGCAGCCCTACTAGGTTCGTTAGCCAAGAGACCCAGTACTTC.

V usage is TRBV6-4 and J usage is TRBJ2-2; TRBD2 matches 8 bases. The CDR3 extends over 16 amino acids. Germline V lookup: CDR1 MRHNA, CDR2 SNTAGT. J was trimmed by 3 bases and V by 4 bases; bases with no gene match: 7. The DNA for the CDR3 is TGTGCCAGCAGTGTTGAGACGGGAGGGCACACCGGGGAGCTGTTTTTT. This codes for CASSVETGGHTGELFF.